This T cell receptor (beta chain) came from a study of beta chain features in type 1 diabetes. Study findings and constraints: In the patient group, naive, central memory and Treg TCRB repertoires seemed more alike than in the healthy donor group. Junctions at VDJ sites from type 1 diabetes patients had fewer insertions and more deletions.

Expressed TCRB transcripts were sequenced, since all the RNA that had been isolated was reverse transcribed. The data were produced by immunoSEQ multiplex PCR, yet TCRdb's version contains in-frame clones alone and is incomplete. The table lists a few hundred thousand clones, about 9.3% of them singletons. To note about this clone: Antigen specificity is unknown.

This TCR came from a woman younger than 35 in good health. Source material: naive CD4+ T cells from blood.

CDR3 protein: CASRSTSGLSYNEQFF. CDR3 bases: TGTGCCAGTAGATCCACTAGCGGCCTCTCCTACAATGAGCAGTTCTTC. The rearrangement joins TRBV19 to TRBJ2-1, with TRBD2 matching over 8 bases. The V segment lost 6 bases and the J segment 0 bases; nucleotides outside the gene matches: 7. The CDR3 is made up of 16 amino acids. From germline, CDR1 is LNHDA and CDR2 SQIVND (reference sequence).